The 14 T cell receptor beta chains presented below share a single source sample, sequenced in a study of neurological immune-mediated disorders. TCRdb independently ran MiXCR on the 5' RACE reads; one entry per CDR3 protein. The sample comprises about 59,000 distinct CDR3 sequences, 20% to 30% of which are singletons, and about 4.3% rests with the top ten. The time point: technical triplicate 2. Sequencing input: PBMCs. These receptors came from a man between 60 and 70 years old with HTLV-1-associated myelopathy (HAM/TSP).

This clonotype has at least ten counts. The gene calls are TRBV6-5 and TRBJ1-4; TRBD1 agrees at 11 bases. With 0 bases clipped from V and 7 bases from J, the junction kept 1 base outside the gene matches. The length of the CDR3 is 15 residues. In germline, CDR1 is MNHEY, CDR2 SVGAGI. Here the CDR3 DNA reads TGTGCCAGCAGTTACTCGGGACAGGGGGGTGAAAAACTGTTTTTT. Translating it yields CASSYSGQGGEKLFF.

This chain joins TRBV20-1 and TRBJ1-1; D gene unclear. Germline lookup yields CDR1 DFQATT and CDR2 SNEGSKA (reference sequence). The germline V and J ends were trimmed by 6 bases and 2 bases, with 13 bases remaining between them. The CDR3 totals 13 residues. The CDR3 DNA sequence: TGCAGTGCCCGTCTCTCGAGCAACACTGAAGCTTTCTTT. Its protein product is CSARLSSNTEAFF.

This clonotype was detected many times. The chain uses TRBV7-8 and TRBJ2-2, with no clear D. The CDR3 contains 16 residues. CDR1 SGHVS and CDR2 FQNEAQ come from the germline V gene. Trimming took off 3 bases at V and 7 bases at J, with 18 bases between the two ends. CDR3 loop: CASSFRREELGGELFF. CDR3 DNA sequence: TGTGCCAGCAGCTTCAGAAGGGAAGAGCTGGGCGGGGAGCTGTTTTTT.

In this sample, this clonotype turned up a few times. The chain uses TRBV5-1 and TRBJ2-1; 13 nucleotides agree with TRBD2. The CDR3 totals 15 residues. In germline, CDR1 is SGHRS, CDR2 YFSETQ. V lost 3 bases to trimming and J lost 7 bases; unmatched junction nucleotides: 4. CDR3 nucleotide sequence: TGCGCCAGCAGCTCGACTAGCGGGAGGATAAATGAGCAGTTCTTC. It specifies CASSSTSGRINEQFF.

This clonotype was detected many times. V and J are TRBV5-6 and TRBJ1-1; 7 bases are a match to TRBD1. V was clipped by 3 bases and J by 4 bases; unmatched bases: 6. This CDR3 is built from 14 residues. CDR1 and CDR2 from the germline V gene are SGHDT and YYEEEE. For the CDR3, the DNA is TGTGCCAGCAGCTACCGACAGGGTTTCACTGAAGCTTTCTTT. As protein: CASSYRQGFTEAFF.

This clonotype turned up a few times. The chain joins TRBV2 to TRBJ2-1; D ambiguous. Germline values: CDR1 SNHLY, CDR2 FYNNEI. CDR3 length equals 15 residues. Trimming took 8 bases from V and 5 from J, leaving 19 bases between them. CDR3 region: CASSPTFRLNNEQFF. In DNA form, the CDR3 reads TGTGCCAGCTCCCCCACGTTTCGATTAAACAATGAGCAGTTCTTC.

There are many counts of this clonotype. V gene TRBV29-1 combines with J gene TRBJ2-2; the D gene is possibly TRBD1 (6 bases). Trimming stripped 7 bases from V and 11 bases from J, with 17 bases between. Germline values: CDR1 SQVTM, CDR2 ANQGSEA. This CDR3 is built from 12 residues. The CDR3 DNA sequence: TGCAGCGCCCTAAGGGGGTCGGGAGAGCTGTTTTTT. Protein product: CSALRGSGELFF.

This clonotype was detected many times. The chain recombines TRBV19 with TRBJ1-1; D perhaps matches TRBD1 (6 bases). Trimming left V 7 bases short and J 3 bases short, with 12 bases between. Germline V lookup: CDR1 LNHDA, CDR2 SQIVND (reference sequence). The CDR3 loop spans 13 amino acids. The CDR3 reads CASTSTGHTEAFF. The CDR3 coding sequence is TGTGCCAGTACCTCAACAGGGCACACTGAAGCTTTCTTT.

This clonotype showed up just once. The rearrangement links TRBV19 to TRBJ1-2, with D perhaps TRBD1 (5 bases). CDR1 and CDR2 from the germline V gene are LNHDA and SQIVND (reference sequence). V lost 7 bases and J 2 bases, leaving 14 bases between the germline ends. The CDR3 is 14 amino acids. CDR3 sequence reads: CASTIGTRNYGYTF. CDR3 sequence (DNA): TGTGCCAGTACCATAGGGACTCGGAACTATGGCTACACCTTC.

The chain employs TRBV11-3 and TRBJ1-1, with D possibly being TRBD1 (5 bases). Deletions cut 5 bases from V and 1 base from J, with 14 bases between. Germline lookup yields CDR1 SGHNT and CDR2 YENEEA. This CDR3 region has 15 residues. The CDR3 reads CASSTGGSGNTEAFF. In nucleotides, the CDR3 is TGTGCCAGCAGCACAGGCGGCTCAGGGAACACTGAAGCTTTCTTT.

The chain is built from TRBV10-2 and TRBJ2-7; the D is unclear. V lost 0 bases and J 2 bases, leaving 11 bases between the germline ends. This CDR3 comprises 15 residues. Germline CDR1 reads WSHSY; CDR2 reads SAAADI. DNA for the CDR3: TGCGCCAGCAGTGAGTCGATGGTACCAGCCTACGAGCAGTACTTC. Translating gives CASSESMVPAYEQYF.

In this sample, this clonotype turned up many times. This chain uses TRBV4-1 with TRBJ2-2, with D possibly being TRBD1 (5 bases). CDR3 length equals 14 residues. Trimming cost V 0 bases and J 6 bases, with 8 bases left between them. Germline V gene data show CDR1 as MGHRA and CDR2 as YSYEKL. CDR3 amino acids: CASSQDLGPGELFF. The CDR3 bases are TGCGCCAGCAGCCAAGATTTGGGGCCCGGGGAGCTGTTTTTT.

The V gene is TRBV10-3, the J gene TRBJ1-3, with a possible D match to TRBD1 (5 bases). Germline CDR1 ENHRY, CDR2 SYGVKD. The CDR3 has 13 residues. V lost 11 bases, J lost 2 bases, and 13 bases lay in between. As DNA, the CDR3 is TGTGCCGCTCTAGAGGGACCTGGAAACACCATATATTTT. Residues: CAALEGPGNTIYF.

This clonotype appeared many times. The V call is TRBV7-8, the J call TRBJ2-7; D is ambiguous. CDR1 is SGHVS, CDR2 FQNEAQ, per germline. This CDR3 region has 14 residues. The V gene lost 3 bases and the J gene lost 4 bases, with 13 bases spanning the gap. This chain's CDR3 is CASSFLGDDYEQYF. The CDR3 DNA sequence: TGTGCCAGCAGCTTTCTGGGTGATGATTACGAGCAGTACTTC.